Included here is one T cell receptor beta chain sequence, with context. The entry originates in a study of PD-L1 blockade in urothelial cancer. Overall study context: Patients had received 0 to 3 prior chemotherapy regimens.

The CDR3 extends over 15 amino acids. Germline values: CDR1 MGHDK, CDR2 SYGVNS. V gave up 0 bases and J gave up 2 bases, with 11 bases separating them. Each PCR had synthetic TCR analog templates added to it as a spike-in. Profiled with immunoSEQ multiplex PCR; TCRdb holds only in-frame clones, not every one. Of around 80,000 clones listed, about nine tenths are singletons. The source material was PBMCs, sampled around atezolizumab (anti-PD-L1) treatment. The sequence derives from a woman in her 70s with urothelial cancer. This sequence joins TRBV25-1 and TRBJ2-7, with TRBD2 as a possible D gene (5 bases). CDR3: CASSEYLAPAYEQYF. CDR3 nucleotides: TGTGCCAGCAGTGAATATCTAGCACCTGCCTACGAGCAGTACTTC.